These 13 T cell receptor beta chains were sequenced from one sample in a study of blood T cell repertoires in COVID-19. Some clones are missing from TCRdb's copy, which holds only in-frame ones; the method was immunoSEQ multiplex PCR. The sample carries hundreds of thousands of clones, 75% to 90% recorded once. Sequencing was done on a sample of peripheral blood. The source is an older woman with COVID-19, enrolled during active disease.

The genes are TRBV5-1 and TRBJ1-1; possible D gene TRBD1, 6 bases. The CDR3 loop spans 11 amino acids. V was cut by 7 bases and J by 8 bases, with 12 bases left in between. CDR1 and CDR2 from the germline V gene are SGHRS and YFSETQ. CDR3 DNA: TGCGCCAGCTCCAGGGGATCGGAAGCTTTCTTT. Translating it yields CASSRGSEAFF.

This clone was seen a single time. V usage is TRBV2 and J usage is TRBJ1-2, with D possibly matching TRBD1 (5 bases). CDR3 length equals 14 residues. V lost 3 bases and J 5 bases, leaving 13 bases between the germline ends. The germline CDR1 and CDR2 sequences are SNHLY and FYNNEI. This CDR3 is CASSDVREVYGYTF. Here the CDR3 DNA reads TGTGCCAGCAGTGATGTCAGGGAAGTATATGGCTACACCTTC.

The rearrangement joins TRBV3-1 (or the pseudogene TRBV3-2) to TRBJ2-3; 8 bases agree with TRBD1. CDR3 length equals 16 residues. J was trimmed by 1 base and V by 5 bases; bases with no gene match: 8. Germline loops: CDR1 LGHDT, CDR2 YNNKEL (reference sequence). CDR3 in amino acids: CASSSQGAIGTDTQYF. The CDR3 nucleotides are TGTGCCAGCAGCTCGCAGGGGGCAATTGGCACAGATACGCAGTATTTT.

This clone was observed a single time. The CDR3, as DNA: TGTGCCAGCAGGACACCAGCTTACGAGCAGTACTTC. Its translation is CASRTPAYEQYF. This chain joins TRBV6-5 and TRBJ2-7; no clear D. The CDR3 has 12 amino acids. Deletions cut 6 bases from V and 4 bases from J, with 10 bases between. The germline gives CDR1 MNHEY, CDR2 SVGAGI.

The chain has TRBV27 and TRBJ1-1, with D unclear. The CDR3 runs 14 residues. CDR1 MNHEY and CDR2 SMNVEV come from the germline V gene (reference sequence). The V and J ends lost 3 bases and 4 bases respectively, with 12 bases between them. CDR3 residues: CASSLFGGPTEAFF. CDR3 bases: TGTGCCAGCAGTTTGTTCGGCGGGCCCACTGAAGCTTTCTTT.

The gene calls are TRBV28 and TRBJ1-2, with D possibly TRBD1 on 6 matching bases. Germline V gene lookup returns CDR1 MDHEN and CDR2 SYDVKM. There are 15 residues in the CDR3. The germline V and J ends were trimmed by 5 bases and 5 bases, with 18 bases remaining between them. The DNA of the CDR3 is TGTGCCAGCAGTCTCCAGGGGCTAAAGGCGTATGGCTACACCTTC. Translated: CASSLQGLKAYGYTF.

This rearrangement joins TRBV5-8 to TRBJ2-7; no clear D gene. The CDR3 has 12 residues. Trimming pared 2 bases from V and 6 bases from J, leaving 9 bases between. Per the germline V gene, CDR1 is SGHTS and CDR2 is YDEGEE. CDR3 sequence reads: CASSLNWAEQYF. The CDR3, as DNA: TGTGCCAGCAGCTTAAACTGGGCCGAGCAGTACTTC.

V and J are TRBV2 and TRBJ2-4, with D unresolved. The CDR3 consists of 12 residues. Deletions cut 6 bases from V and 6 bases from J, with 9 bases between. The germline CDR1 and CDR2 sequences are SNHLY and FYNNEI. CDR3 bases: TGTGCCAGCAGCCCTCAGTCAAACATTCAGTACTTC. Its protein product is CASSPQSNIQYF.

The chain joins TRBV5-8 to TRBJ1-3; no clear D gene. Trimming shortened V by 6 bases and J by 0 bases, and 19 bases separated the two germline ends. The CDR3 spans 17 residues. Germline lookup yields CDR1 SGHTS and CDR2 YDEGEE. The CDR3 region is CASKEDTAYFSGNTIYF. The CDR3 region has the DNA TGTGCCAGCAAGGAAGACACAGCATACTTCTCTGGAAACACCATATATTTT.

This sequence joins TRBV28 and TRBJ2-7, with 8 nucleotides matching TRBD2. This CDR3 region has 15 residues. CDR1 MDHEN and CDR2 SYDVKM come from the germline V gene. The V gene end was trimmed by 7 bases and the J gene end by 0 bases; junction bases not matched to a gene: 8. The CDR3, as DNA: TGTGCCAGCACCCTGCCACGGGGGGGCTCCTACGAGCAGTACTTC. It yields the protein CASTLPRGGSYEQYF.

This clone occurred once. V and J are TRBV6-5 and TRBJ2-2; no clear D. The V and J ends lost 0 bases and 4 bases respectively, with 12 bases between them. The CDR3 contains 16 residues. Germline lookup yields CDR1 MNHEY and CDR2 SVGAGI. CDR3 region: CASSYSFPGSTGELFF. The CDR3 nucleotides read TGTGCCAGCAGTTACTCGTTCCCAGGCAGCACCGGGGAGCTGTTTTTT.

This chain uses TRBV7-2 with TRBJ2-2; TRBD2 matches at 7 bases. After removal of 5 bases from V and 2 bases from J, the junction contained 5 bases not matched to a gene. In germline, CDR1 is SGHTA, CDR2 FQGNSA. The CDR3 sequence is 15 residues long. The CDR3 sequence is CASSDRGLNTGELFF. The CDR3 DNA is TGTGCCAGCAGCGACCGGGGACTAAACACCGGGGAGCTGTTTTTT.

The chain joins TRBV12-5 to TRBJ1-3; perhaps TRBD1 as D (6 bases). CDR1 LGHNT and CDR2 FRNRAP come from the germline V gene. Trimming left V 3 bases short and J 7 bases short, with 13 bases between. This CDR3 spans 14 amino acids. This CDR3 reads CASGFWTAGNTIYF. Here the CDR3 DNA reads TGTGCTAGTGGTTTTTGGACAGCAGGGAACACCATATATTTT.